This record concerns one TCR beta chain sequence. The antigen is unknown. The data originate from a study of OX40 agonist ivuxolimab in advanced cancers. As for the study in general: A male proportion of over 70% was recorded, with mean age roughly 62 years and range 23 to 79. Partial responses were seen in three patients, one with hepatocellular carcinoma and two with cutaneous melanoma. Study-level points and caveats: CD4+ and CD8+ blood T cells expanded clonally by week 6 at 0.1 to 3.0 mg/kg. Expanded clones tended on average to be more numerous among CD8+ T cells than CD4+.

This CDR3 spans 14 amino acids. V lost 2 bases and J lost 4, with 11 bases in between. The germline gives CDR1 SNHLY, CDR2 FYNNEI. Assay: immunoSEQ multiplex PCR; the TCRdb copy retains only in-frame clones and omits some. The sample carries about 59,000 clones, over 80% recorded once. The starting material was CD4+ or CD8+ T cells sorted from blood, obtained in a trial of the OX40 agonist ivuxolimab. The sequence was obtained from an adult with an advanced solid tumor such as melanoma, head and neck, liver or kidney cancer. The genes are TRBV2 and TRBJ1-2, with D possibly matching TRBD1 (5 bases). This CDR3 reads CASSEILRGYGYTF. The CDR3 bases are TGTGCCAGCAGTGAAATATTAAGGGGCTATGGCTACACCTTC.